This T cell receptor (beta chain) was documented in a study of cytomegalovirus exposure and HLA in healthy donors. Regarding the study as a whole: A later analysis showed that HLA-associated TCR beta chains had undergone more clonal expansion than equally common others. In a later analysis, TCR beta V- and J-gene trimming showed a link to a missense DCLRE1C variant. In all likelihood, a cluster of highly shared sequence variants was a sequencing artifact.

Notes on this clone: Its antigen is still unknown.

The PCR ran on 60 Vbeta and 13 Jbeta primers. Sequencing was performed with immunoSEQ multiplex PCR; in TCRdb, only in-frame clones are kept and a portion is missing. Of approximately 170,000 clones listed, roughly 79% were seen once; the top ten hold roughly 1.6%. The source material was PBMCs. This TCR came from a man aged 35 to 55 in good health and CMV-seronegative.

CDR3 in DNA: TGCGCCAGCAGCATGGGCGGTACATCTGGCAATGAGCAGTTCTTC. Protein: CASSMGGTSGNEQFF. The chain is built from TRBV5-1 and TRBJ2-1; the D is unclear. Germline CDR1 reads SGHRS; CDR2 reads YFSETQ. Trimming left V 4 bases short and J 6 bases short, with 17 bases between. This CDR3 contains 15 residues.